This is a list of T cell receptor beta chains from one sample in a study of OX40 agonist ivuxolimab in advanced cancers. Generated by immunoSEQ multiplex PCR, the TCRdb table keeps only in-frame clones and is missing some. Among fewer than 90,000 clones listed, about 90% were seen once. Sequenced material: CD4+ or CD8+ T cells sorted from blood, taken in a trial of the OX40 agonist ivuxolimab. The receptors come from an adult with an advanced solid tumor such as melanoma, head and neck, liver or kidney cancer. Each CDR3 is given with its conserved first and last residue. The D gene is left open where the match is weak. Some rows have no size entry. The others give once, few or many, or a class for an expanded clone.

d_call,clone_size,j_call,v_call,cdr3_aa,cdr3_nt
-,once,TRBJ1-6,TRBV27,CASRSGVPPLHF,TGTGCCAGCAGATCAGGGGTGCCACCCCTCCACTTT
TRBD1,-,TRBJ2-5,TRBV11-2,CASSSGRGPEETQYF,TGTGCCAGCAGCTCCGGCAGGGGGCCTGAAGAGACCCAGTACTTC
TRBD2,-,TRBJ2-3,TRBV28,CASSSAPGRGTDTQYF,TGTGCCAGCAGTTCCGCCCCCGGGAGGGGAACAGATACGCAGTATTTT
TRBD2,medium-sized,TRBJ2-2,TRBV19,CASSGLAGSSIGELFF,TGTGCCAGTTCGGGATTAGCGGGATCTAGTATCGGGGAGCTGTTTTTT
TRBD1,-,TRBJ2-7,TRBV19,CASSVPGQGIYEQYF,TGTGCCAGTAGTGTACCGGGACAGGGAATCTACGAGCAGTACTTC
-,-,TRBJ2-1,TRBV19,CASSPRDLRRDEQFF,TGTGCCAGTAGTCCCCGGGATCTGAGGAGGGATGAGCAGTTCTTC
-,-,TRBJ2-7,TRBV7-3,CASSLTGQVLPYEQYF,TGTGCCAGCAGCTTAACGGGTCAAGTACTTCCTTACGAGCAGTACTTC
-,-,TRBJ2-7,TRBV18,CASSPRGQKGYEQYF,TGTGCCAGCTCACCCCGGGGGCAGAAAGGCTACGAGCAGTACTTC
-,-,TRBJ1-4,TRBV2,CASSRSGGTNEKLFF,TGTGCCAGCAGTCGTTCTGGGGGAACTAATGAAAAACTGTTTTTT
-,few,TRBJ1-1,TRBV10-3,CAIRTSENTEAFF,TGTGCCATAAGGACATCCGAGAACACTGAAGCTTTCTTT
TRBD1,-,TRBJ2-7,TRBV7-9,CASSLGGTGFSYEQYF,TGTGCCAGCAGCTTAGGAGGGACAGGGTTTTCCTACGAGCAGTACTTC
-,-,TRBJ2-5,TRBV30,CAWSHGEKETQYF,TGTGCCTGGAGTCACGGGGAAAAAGAGACCCAGTACTTC
-,-,TRBJ2-7,TRBV27,CASEMASQEQYF,TGTGCCAGCGAAATGGCCTCACAAGAGCAGTACTTC
TRBD1,-,TRBJ2-1,TRBV6-1,CASSTLDRGPNEQFF,TGTGCCAGCAGTACCTTGGACAGGGGGCCAAATGAGCAGTTCTTC
-,-,TRBJ2-7,TRBV5-1,CASSLALVGSEQYF,TGCGCCAGCAGCTTGGCTTTGGTGGGAAGCGAGCAGTACTTC
TRBD1,-,TRBJ2-2,TRBV7-2,CASGTGTGYTGELFF,TGTGCCAGCGGCACCGGGACAGGGTACACCGGGGAGCTGTTTTTT
TRBD2,-,TRBJ2-7,TRBV6-5,CASNLAGGNEQYF,TGTGCCAGCAACCTAGCGGGAGGCAACGAGCAGTACTTC
-,once,TRBJ1-4,TRBV6-6,CASKSTGNEKLFF,TGTGCCAGCAAGAGTACAGGGAATGAAAAACTGTTTTTT
-,-,TRBJ2-3,TRBV28,CASRTFTDTQYF,TGTGCCAGTCGAACCTTCACAGATACGCAGTATTTT
TRBD2,-,TRBJ2-3,TRBV5-4,CASSLGLAGTDTQYF,TGTGCCAGCAGCTTGGGACTAGCGGGGACAGATACGCAGTATTTT
-,-,TRBJ2-2,TRBV5-1,CASSTTGDGELFF,TGCGCCAGCAGCACCACGGGGGACGGGGAGCTGTTTTTT
TRBD1,-,TRBJ2-5,TRBV5-1,CASSLGGTGDRTQYF,TGCGCCAGCAGCTTGGGAGGGACAGGGGACAGGACCCAGTACTTC
TRBD1,once,TRBJ2-1,TRBV28,CASSRGQYNEQFF,TGTGCCAGCAGCCGGGGACAGTACAATGAGCAGTTCTTC
TRBD1,-,TRBJ1-1,TRBV6-4,CASSKEQGLNTEAFF,TGTGCCAGCAGTAAAGAACAGGGGCTGAACACTGAAGCTTTCTTT
-,-,TRBJ2-3,TRBV10-1,CASSERLEGTQYF,TGCGCCAGCAGTGAAAGGTTAGAGGGTACGCAGTATTTT